One and the same sample provided the 16 T cell receptor beta chains below, sequenced in a study of human T cells and chemical hapten exposure. TCRdb reprocessed the RACE reads via MiXCR and lists one record per CDR3 protein. The repertoire holds a few hundred thousand distinct CDR3 sequences, 7.5% to 10% seen once, with 2% to 2.5% in the top ten. Time point meaning: pre-sensitization, week 0. Treatment reported: therapeutic diphenylcyclopropenone sensitization with weekly scalp DPC. The sample in question was whole blood, obtained in connection with sensitization to the hapten diphenylcyclopropenone (DPC). The receptors originated from a woman aged 40 to 50 with alopecia areata. Some clones in this sample may be carry-over from other donors' samples.

There are many counts of this clonotype. The chain uses TRBV28 and TRBJ2-7; D may be TRBD2 (5 bases). Germline assignment: CDR1 MDHEN and CDR2 SYDVKM. The CDR3 runs 14 residues. The V gene lost 2 bases and the J gene lost 2 bases, with 10 bases spanning the gap. As DNA, the CDR3 is TGTGCCAGCAGTTTAGCGGCCGGGGCCTACGAGCAGTACTTC. Amino acid sequence: CASSLAAGAYEQYF.

V is TRBV18 and J is TRBJ2-3, with a possible D match to TRBD1 (6 bases). CDR3 length: 14 residues. Trimming stripped 3 bases from V and 6 bases from J, with 13 bases between. Germline V lookup: CDR1 KGHSH, CDR2 LQKENI. The CDR3 DNA reads as TGTGCCAGCTCACCTCCGACAGGTTCGGATACGCAGTATTTT. Its protein product is CASSPPTGSDTQYF.

This chain links TRBV7-9 with TRBJ2-3; 13 bases map to TRBD2. The CDR3 extends over 17 amino acids. Looked up from germline, CDR1 is SEHNR and CDR2 is FQNEAQ (reference sequence). Trimming at V came to 1 base and at J to 5 bases, leaving 6 bases not matched to a gene. CDR3 bases: TGTGCCAGCAGCTTAGTAAAGAGGACTAGCGGGAGAGATACGCAGTATTTT. Translating it yields CASSLVKRTSGRDTQYF. Together with reference TRBV7-9 and TRBJ2-3, the CDR3 gives the full variable domain: DTGVSQNPRHKITKRGQNVTFRCDPISEHNRLYWYRQTLGQGPEFLTYFQNEAQLEKSRLLSDRFSAERPKGSFSTLEIQRTEQGDSAMYLCASSLVKRTSGRDTQYFGPGTRLTVL.

This clonotype was counted once. This sequence joins TRBV7-9 and TRBJ2-4; 7 bases agree with TRBD2. The CDR3 sequence is 15 residues long. V was clipped by 0 bases and J by 8 bases; unmatched bases: 7. Germline CDR1 and CDR2: SEHNR and FQNEAQ (reference sequence). CDR3 sequence reads: CASSLAGGPGDIQYF. The CDR3 region has the DNA TGTGCCAGCAGCTTAGCGGGAGGGCCGGGGGACATTCAGTACTTC.

The V and J genes are TRBV28 and TRBJ2-7; 16 bases agree with TRBD2. Germline-derived CDR1 and CDR2 are MDHEN and SYDVKM. With 7 bases clipped from V and 2 bases from J, the junction kept 11 bases outside the gene matches. The CDR3 runs to 18 residues. In DNA, the CDR3 is TGTGCCAGCACCTCCCATGGGACTAGCGGGAGGGAAACCTACGAGCAGTACTTC. It yields the protein CASTSHGTSGRETYEQYF.

This clonotype was observed a few times. J is TRBJ2-7 and V is TRBV7-2, with 11 bases matching TRBD1. CDR3 length equals 14 residues. Germline V gene data show CDR1 as SGHTA and CDR2 as FQGNSA. V shed 5 bases, J shed 7 bases, and the junction held 7 bases outside the gene matches. The CDR3 sequence: CASSGGQGAGEQYF. CDR3 sequence (DNA): TGTGCCAGCAGCGGCGGACAGGGGGCGGGAGAGCAGTACTTC.

This sequence joins TRBV5-1 and TRBJ2-7, with TRBD1 as a possible D gene (5 bases). CDR1 is SGHRS and CDR2 is YFSETQ in the germline V gene. V shed 6 bases and J shed 0 bases, with 13 bases lying between them. This CDR3 contains 14 residues. The CDR3 coding sequence is TGCGCCAGCAACATGAGACAGCCCTCCTACGAGCAGTACTTC. Translation: CASNMRQPSYEQYF.

The sample holds a few counts of this clonotype. The CDR3 protein is CSVEDLGGRGKTQYF. CDR3 DNA: TGCAGCGTTGAAGATCTAGGGGGCCGGGGAAAGACCCAGTACTTC. The J gene is TRBJ2-5, the V gene TRBV29-1, with 7 positions matching TRBD1. Per the germline V gene, CDR1 is SQVTM and CDR2 is ANQGSEA. The CDR3 consists of 15 residues. V lost 0 bases, J lost 6 bases, and 10 bases stayed unmatched.

This clonotype was observed many times. J is TRBJ1-4 and V is TRBV12-3 or TRBV12-4, with D unclear. This CDR3 spans 11 amino acids. V lost 2 bases and J lost 8, with 3 bases in between. CDR3 DNA sequence: TGTGCCAGCAGTTTAATAGAAAAACTGTTTTTT. Encoded protein: CASSLIEKLFF.

This clonotype was observed a few times. This chain joins TRBV12-3 or TRBV12-4 and TRBJ2-1, with unresolved D. The V end was cut by 3 bases, the J end by 5 bases, with 14 bases between. The CDR3 covers 15 residues. Here the CDR3 DNA reads TGTGCCAGCAGTTTGTGGGCGGTAAAAGACAATGAGCAGTTCTTC. Protein sequence: CASSLWAVKDNEQFF.

The sample holds a few counts of this clonotype. The rearrangement joins TRBV12-3 or TRBV12-4 to TRBJ1-2; D is unclear. There are 13 residues in the CDR3. V lost 5 bases and J lost 4, with 11 bases in between. This CDR3 reads CASSPADAYGYTF. As DNA, the CDR3 is TGTGCCAGCAGTCCGGCCGATGCCTATGGCTACACCTTC.

The chain joins TRBV9 to TRBJ1-6, with D perhaps matching TRBD1 (6 bases). The germline V and J ends were trimmed by 7 bases and 8 bases, with 13 bases remaining between them. Germline values: CDR1 SGDLS, CDR2 YYNGEE. The CDR3 contains 13 residues. CDR3 in amino acids: CASARTDDSPLHF. The CDR3 region has the DNA TGTGCCAGCGCCCGGACAGACGATTCACCCCTCCACTTT. The full variable domain, in which reference TRBV9 and TRBJ1-6 provide the parts outside the CDR3, is DSGVTQTPKHLITATGQRVTLRCSPRSGDLSVYWYQQSLDQGLQFLIQYYNGEERAKGNILERFSAQQFPDLHSELNLSSLELGDSALYFCASARTDDSPLHFGNGTRLTVT.

This clonotype was counted between two and nine times. The V call is TRBV7-8, the J call TRBJ2-7, with unresolved D. Germline V gives CDR1 SGHVS, CDR2 FQNEAQ. The V gene lost 2 bases and the J gene lost 2 bases, with 13 bases spanning the gap. The CDR3 loop spans 15 amino acids. CDR3 bases: TGTGCCAGCAGCTTATCCGTGACGTTCCCCTACGAGCAGTACTTC. It codes for CASSLSVTFPYEQYF.

This clonotype came up a few times. The CDR3 coding sequence is TGCGCCAGCAGCTTTAGCGGCGAGCAGTACTTC. This translates into CASSFSGEQYF. The chain has TRBV5-1 and TRBJ2-7, with a possible D match to TRBD2 (6 bases). This CDR3 is built from 11 residues. The V end lost 2 bases, the J end lost 6 bases, and 6 bases lay between the germline ends. Per germline, CDR1 SGHRS and CDR2 YFSETQ.

This clonotype occurred many times. CDR3 DNA sequence: TGTGCCAGCAGACGACAGGGCACTTTCGTGGATGAGCAGTTCTTC. It translates to CASRRQGTFVDEQFF. J is TRBJ2-1 and V is TRBV28; 7 positions agree with TRBD1. Germline CDR1 reads MDHEN; CDR2 reads SYDVKM. With 6 bases clipped from V and 8 bases from J, the junction kept 13 bases outside the gene matches. The CDR3 is made up of 15 amino acids.

This clonotype was observed many times. This chain connects TRBV12-3 or TRBV12-4 to TRBJ2-3; D possibly corresponds to TRBD2 (5 bases). Trimming pared 6 bases from V and 3 bases from J, leaving 10 bases between. The CDR3 runs 13 residues. In DNA form, the CDR3 reads TGTGCCAGCAGGGGAGTTGGGACAGATACGCAGTATTTT. It codes for CASRGVGTDTQYF.